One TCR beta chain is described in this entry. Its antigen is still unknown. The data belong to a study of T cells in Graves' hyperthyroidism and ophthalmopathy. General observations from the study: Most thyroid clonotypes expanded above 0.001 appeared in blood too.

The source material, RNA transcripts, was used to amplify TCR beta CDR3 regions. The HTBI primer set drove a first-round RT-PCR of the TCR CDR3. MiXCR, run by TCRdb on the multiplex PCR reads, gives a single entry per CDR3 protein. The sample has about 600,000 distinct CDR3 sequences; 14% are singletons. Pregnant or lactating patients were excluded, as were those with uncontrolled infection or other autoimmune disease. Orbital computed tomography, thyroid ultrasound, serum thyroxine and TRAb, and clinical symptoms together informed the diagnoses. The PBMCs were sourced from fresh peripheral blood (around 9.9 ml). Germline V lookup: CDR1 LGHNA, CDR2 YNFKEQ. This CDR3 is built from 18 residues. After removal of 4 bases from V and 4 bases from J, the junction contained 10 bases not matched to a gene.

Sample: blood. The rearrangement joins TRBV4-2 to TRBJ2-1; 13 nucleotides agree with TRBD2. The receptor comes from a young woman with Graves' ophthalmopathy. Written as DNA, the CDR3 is TGTGCCAGCAGCCCAGGATCAAGGACTAGCGGGAGTTACAATGAGCAGTTCTTC. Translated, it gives CASSPGSRTSGSYNEQFF.